The rows below give T cell receptor beta chains drawn from one sample of a study of blood T cell repertoires in COVID-19. Produced via immunoSEQ multiplex PCR; TCRdb's table is partial and in-frame only. The sample consists of 60,000 to 85,000 clones, about 80% of them appearing once. Sequencing was carried out using peripheral blood. These receptors all come from a man between 65 and 80 years old who had recovered from COVID-19. CDR3s include the opening cysteine and the closing phenylalanine or tryptophan. Each record gives: clone size, D gene, V gene, CDR3 length, J gene, CDR3 protein, CDR3 DNA. A D gene is named only where the DNA matches it firmly. The size field is filled for only some rows; it gives once, few, many or a size class.

size: NA; D: NA; V: TRBV9; length: 14; J: TRBJ1-1; CDR3: CASSQQGRDTEAFF; DNA: TGTGCCAGCAGCCAGCAGGGTCGGGACACTGAAGCTTTCTTT
size: NA; D: NA; V: TRBV30; length: 13; J: TRBJ1-5; CDR3: CAWNREGNQPQHF; DNA: TGTGCCTGGAACCGGGAGGGAAATCAGCCCCAGCATTTT
size: once; D: TRBD1; V: TRBV5-1; length: 14; J: TRBJ2-7; CDR3: CASSLAGQGDEQYF; DNA: TGCGCCAGCAGCTTGGCCGGACAGGGGGACGAGCAGTACTTC
size: NA; D: TRBD2; V: TRBV29-1; length: 14; J: TRBJ2-3; CDR3: CSVEGTSDVDTQYF; DNA: TGCAGCGTAGAGGGGACTAGCGACGTAGATACGCAGTATTTT
size: NA; D: TRBD2; V: TRBV4-1; length: 15; J: TRBJ2-1; CDR3: CASSPLAASYNEQFF; DNA: TGCGCCAGCAGCCCACTAGCGGCTTCCTACAATGAGCAGTTCTTC
size: NA; D: TRBD1; V: TRBV5-4; length: 14; J: TRBJ2-7; CDR3: CASSDRDRRFEQYF; DNA: TGTGCCAGCAGCGACCGGGACAGGCGATTCGAGCAGTACTTC
size: NA; D: TRBD2; V: TRBV28; length: 15; J: TRBJ2-1; CDR3: CASIYSGDVYNEQFF; DNA: TGTGCCAGCATCTATAGCGGGGACGTCTACAATGAGCAGTTCTTC
size: NA; D: TRBD2; V: TRBV5-1; length: 16; J: TRBJ2-5; CDR3: CASSSSLAGAYETQYF; DNA: TGCGCCAGCAGCTCGTCACTAGCGGGAGCATATGAGACCCAGTACTTC
size: once; D: NA; V: TRBV29-1; length: 12; J: TRBJ1-2; CDR3: CSVGEVGYGYTF; DNA: TGCAGCGTCGGCGAGGTGGGCTATGGCTACACCTTC
size: NA; D: NA; V: TRBV21-1; length: 12; J: TRBJ1-2; CDR3: CASSSNQGGYTF; DNA: TGTGCCAGCAGCTCAAATCAGGGTGGCTACACCTTC
size: NA; D: NA; V: TRBV7-7; length: 14; J: TRBJ2-3; CDR3: CASSRGASGDTQYF; DNA: TGTGCCAGCAGCCGGGGGGCCTCCGGCGATACGCAGTATTTT
size: NA; D: NA; V: TRBV14; length: 15; J: TRBJ1-2; CDR3: CASSLGRDRGYGYTF; DNA: TGTGCCAGCAGCCTGGGCCGGGATCGGGGTTATGGCTACACCTTC
size: once; D: TRBD2; V: TRBV2; length: 14; J: TRBJ2-1; CDR3: CASRSGRSSNEQFF; DNA: TGTGCCAGCAGGAGCGGGAGGTCGTCCAATGAGCAGTTCTTC
size: NA; D: NA; V: TRBV7-2; length: 15; J: TRBJ2-7; CDR3: CASSLGSGGLYEQYF; DNA: TGTGCCAGCAGCTTAGGGTCAGGAGGATTGTACGAGCAGTACTTC
size: NA; D: NA; V: TRBV2; length: 14; J: TRBJ1-4; CDR3: CATSRALANEKLFF; DNA: TGTGCCACAAGCAGGGCTCTGGCTAATGAAAAACTGTTTTTT
size: NA; D: TRBD2; V: TRBV7-2; length: 17; J: TRBJ2-7; CDR3: CASSSTFLAGGPYEQYF; DNA: TGTGCCAGCAGCTCTACATTTTTAGCGGGAGGCCCCTACGAGCAGTACTTC
size: NA; D: NA; V: TRBV14; length: 15; J: TRBJ2-3; CDR3: CASSQVQGLGDTQYF; DNA: TGTGCCAGCAGCCAAGTTCAGGGGCTTGGAGATACGCAGTATTTT
size: NA; D: NA; V: TRBV2; length: 15; J: TRBJ1-2; CDR3: CASSESRLRFYGYTF; DNA: TGTGCCAGCAGTGAGTCGCGACTACGCTTCTATGGCTACACCTTC
size: NA; D: NA; V: TRBV2; length: 13; J: TRBJ1-1; CDR3: CASSDTQRREAFF; DNA: TGTGCCAGCAGCGACACACAAAGACGGGAAGCTTTCTTT
size: NA; D: TRBD1; V: TRBV2; length: 11; J: TRBJ1-1; CDR3: CASSLDREAFF; DNA: TGTGCCAGCAGCCTGGACAGGGAAGCTTTCTTT
size: NA; D: NA; V: TRBV6-6; length: 15; J: TRBJ1-1; CDR3: CASSPSARGTSEAFF; DNA: TGTGCCAGCAGTCCCTCTGCCAGGGGCACCTCTGAAGCTTTCTTT
size: NA; D: NA; V: TRBV5-8; length: 13; J: TRBJ1-1; CDR3: CASSLDRWGEAFF; DNA: TGTGCCAGCAGCTTGGACAGGTGGGGTGAAGCTTTCTTT
size: NA; D: TRBD1; V: TRBV15; length: 17; J: TRBJ2-1; CDR3: CATSRARGRQGSNEQFF; DNA: TGTGCCACCAGCAGGGCTCGTGGAAGACAGGGTTCTAATGAGCAGTTCTTC
size: NA; D: TRBD1; V: TRBV4-1; length: 15; J: TRBJ1-4; CDR3: CASSQEDRGNEKLFF; DNA: TGCGCCAGCAGCCAAGAGGACAGGGGGAATGAAAAACTGTTTTTT
size: once; D: NA; V: TRBV7-8; length: 15; J: TRBJ2-5; CDR3: CASSLDGAAGETQYF; DNA: TGTGCCAGCAGCTTAGATGGGGCAGCCGGGGAGACCCAGTACTTC
size: NA; D: TRBD2; V: TRBV3-1/TRBV3-2; length: 16; J: TRBJ2-3; CDR3: CASSQDYWLAGDTQYF; DNA: TGTGCCAGCAGCCAAGATTACTGGCTAGCGGGAGATACGCAGTATTTT
size: NA; D: TRBD2; V: TRBV7-2; length: 14; J: TRBJ2-4; CDR3: CASSPHMGGDIQYF; DNA: TGTGCCAGCAGCCCTCATATGGGGGGGGACATTCAGTACTTC
size: NA; D: NA; V: TRBV9; length: 14; J: TRBJ1-1; CDR3: CASSREVEGTEAFF; DNA: TGTGCCAGCAGCCGAGAGGTTGAGGGCACTGAAGCTTTCTTT
size: NA; D: NA; V: TRBV5-8; length: 11; J: TRBJ2-1; CDR3: CASSLYNEQFF; DNA: TGTGCCAGCAGTTTATACAATGAGCAGTTCTTC
size: NA; D: TRBD1; V: TRBV11-3; length: 14; J: TRBJ1-1; CDR3: CASSSRTGNTEAFF; DNA: TGTGCCAGCAGCTCCCGGACAGGGAACACTGAAGCTTTCTTT
size: NA; D: TRBD2; V: TRBV7-6; length: 16; J: TRBJ2-1; CDR3: CASSQYGGSSYNEQFF; DNA: TGTGCCAGCAGTCAATACGGGGGGAGCTCCTACAATGAGCAGTTCTTC
size: NA; D: TRBD1; V: TRBV6-2/TRBV6-3; length: 17; J: TRBJ1-1; CDR3: CASSTRQGSLMNTEAFF; DNA: TGTGCCAGCAGTACCAGACAGGGGTCTCTAATGAACACTGAAGCTTTCTTT
size: NA; D: TRBD2; V: TRBV3-1/TRBV3-2; length: 17; J: TRBJ2-1; CDR3: CASSQPLGAGELNEQFF; DNA: TGTGCCAGCAGCCAACCTCTCGGGGCGGGAGAGCTCAATGAGCAGTTCTTC
size: NA; D: NA; V: TRBV18; length: 17; J: TRBJ1-3; CDR3: CASSPAGPGDSGNTIYF; DNA: TGTGCCAGCTCACCAGCTGGTCCGGGGGACTCTGGAAACACCATATATTTT
size: NA; D: TRBD1; V: TRBV7-9; length: 14; J: TRBJ1-5; CDR3: CASSTGFEGKPQHF; DNA: TGTGCCAGTTCGACAGGGTTTGAAGGAAAGCCCCAGCATTTT
size: NA; D: NA; V: TRBV12-3/TRBV12-4; length: 12; J: TRBJ2-5; CDR3: CASSRVQETQYF; DNA: TGTGCCAGCAGTCGGGTACAAGAGACCCAGTACTTC
size: NA; D: NA; V: TRBV6-2/TRBV6-3; length: 14; J: TRBJ1-1; CDR3: CASSYSTVPDRAFF; DNA: TGTGCCAGCAGTTACTCGACAGTCCCAGATCGAGCTTTCTTT
size: NA; D: NA; V: TRBV21-1; length: 15; J: TRBJ2-3; CDR3: CASSTEGRSTDTQYF; DNA: TGTGCCAGCAGCACGGAGGGCAGAAGCACAGATACGCAGTATTTT
size: NA; D: NA; V: TRBV6-5; length: 15; J: TRBJ1-2; CDR3: CASSSLRPGIYGYTF; DNA: TGTGCCAGCAGTTCCTTACGCCCAGGGATCTATGGCTACACCTTC
size: once; D: TRBD1; V: TRBV30; length: 15; J: TRBJ1-5; CDR3: CAWSRTGGDWQPQHF; DNA: TGTGCCTGGAGTCGGACAGGGGGCGATTGGCAGCCCCAGCATTTT
size: NA; D: NA; V: TRBV19; length: 11; J: TRBJ2-7; CDR3: CASSTGAEQYF; DNA: TGTGCCAGTAGTACAGGGGCCGAGCAGTACTTC
size: NA; D: TRBD2; V: TRBV11-2; length: 16; J: TRBJ2-7; CDR3: CASSLGGAGPAYEQYF; DNA: TGTGCCAGCAGCTTAGGGGGAGCGGGACCGGCCTACGAGCAGTACTTC
size: NA; D: NA; V: TRBV18; length: 14; J: TRBJ2-1; CDR3: CASSSAAVVNEQFF; DNA: TGTGCCAGCTCATCAGCGGCCGTTGTGAATGAGCAGTTCTTC
size: NA; D: NA; V: TRBV9; length: 13; J: TRBJ2-1; CDR3: CASSVGSPGEQFF; DNA: TGTGCCAGCAGCGTAGGATCACCCGGGGAGCAGTTCTTC
size: NA; D: TRBD1; V: TRBV30; length: 14; J: TRBJ1-4; CDR3: CAWEPGQINEKLFF; DNA: TGTGCCTGGGAACCGGGACAGATTAATGAAAAACTGTTTTTT
size: NA; D: TRBD1; V: TRBV14; length: 18; J: TRBJ1-2; CDR3: CASSQEFAGTGTNYGYTF; DNA: TGTGCCAGCAGCCAAGAATTTGCCGGGACAGGGACCAACTATGGCTACACCTTC
size: NA; D: TRBD2; V: TRBV4-3; length: 16; J: TRBJ2-1; CDR3: CASSPRVREGLYEQFF; DNA: TGCGCCAGCAGCCCCCGGGTGCGGGAGGGCCTCTATGAGCAGTTCTTC
size: NA; D: TRBD1; V: TRBV10-3; length: 13; J: TRBJ1-1; CDR3: CATLDRAGTEAFF; DNA: TGTGCCACCCTGGACAGGGCGGGCACTGAAGCTTTCTTT
size: NA; D: TRBD1; V: TRBV18; length: 18; J: TRBJ1-6; CDR3: CASSPSGTGVVYNSPLHF; DNA: TGTGCCAGCTCACCGTCCGGGACAGGGGTTGTCTATAATTCACCCCTCCACTTT
size: NA; D: TRBD1; V: TRBV6-6; length: 13; J: TRBJ1-4; CDR3: CASSPRGNEKLFF; DNA: TGTGCCAGCAGTCCCAGGGGGAATGAAAAACTGTTTTTT
size: NA; D: NA; V: TRBV7-2; length: 15; J: TRBJ2-1; CDR3: CASSAGLLQHNEQFF; DNA: TGTGCCAGCAGCGCGGGCCTTCTCCAGCACAATGAGCAGTTCTTC
size: few; D: NA; V: TRBV11-2; length: 15; J: TRBJ2-7; CDR3: CASSLGGMGTYEQYF; DNA: TGTGCCAGCAGCTTAGGAGGGATGGGGACCTACGAGCAGTACTTC
size: NA; D: TRBD1; V: TRBV4-3; length: 15; J: TRBJ2-3; CDR3: CASSQDRGHADTQYF; DNA: TGCGCCAGCAGCCAAGACAGGGGGCATGCAGATACGCAGTATTTT
size: NA; D: NA; V: TRBV7-6; length: 17; J: TRBJ1-4; CDR3: CASSSSPLRGQGEKLFF; DNA: TGTGCCAGCAGCTCCTCCCCCCTTAGGGGTCAAGGGGAAAAACTGTTTTTT